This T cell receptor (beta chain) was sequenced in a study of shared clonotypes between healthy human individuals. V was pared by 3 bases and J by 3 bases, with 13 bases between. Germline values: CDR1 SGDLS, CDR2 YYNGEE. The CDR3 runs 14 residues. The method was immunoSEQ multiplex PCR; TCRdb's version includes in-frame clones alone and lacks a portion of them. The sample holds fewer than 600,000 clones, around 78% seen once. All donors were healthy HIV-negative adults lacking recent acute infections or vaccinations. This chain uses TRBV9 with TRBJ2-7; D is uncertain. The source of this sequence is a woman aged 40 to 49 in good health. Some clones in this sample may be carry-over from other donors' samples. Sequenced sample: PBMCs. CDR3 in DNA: TGTGCCAGCAGCGCCCGGGCCGTAGACTACGAGCAGTACTTC. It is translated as CASSARAVDYEQYF.